This T cell receptor beta chain was obtained from a study of T cell responses to AZD1222 COVID-19 vaccine. The study, taken as a whole, reports: Donors in the cohort were predominantly white British and more often female, and clonal diversity was possibly underestimated.

A note on this clone: Its specificity is unknown.

Only in-frame clones appear in the TCRdb table, and some are missing; sequencing was by immunoSEQ multiplex PCR. The sample shows 140,000 to 150,000 clones, around 90% of them seen only once. The material sequenced was peripheral blood, taken on day 0 of AZD1222 vaccination. This clonotype was sampled from an adult in good health.

CDR3: CASSSPDRVSYEQYF. The CDR3 nucleotides read TGCGCCAGCAGCTCCCCGGACAGGGTCTCCTACGAGCAGTACTTC. The chain uses TRBV5-1 and TRBJ2-7; 8 nucleotides match TRBD1. Germline V gives CDR1 SGHRS, CDR2 YFSETQ. With V trimmed by 3 bases and J by 0 bases, 5 bases remained unmatched. The CDR3 is 15 amino acids.